This is a list of T cell receptor beta chains from one sample in a study of T cell responses to AZD1222 COVID-19 vaccine. TCRdb keeps only in-frame clones here, not all; method: immunoSEQ multiplex PCR. The data show fewer than 120,000 clones, around nine tenths seen once. The sample in question was peripheral blood, obtained on day 0 of AZD1222 vaccination. These receptors all come from an adult in good health. The conserved cysteine and the conserved F or W are not part of the CDR3 here.

>TRBV7-3|TRBJ2-5
ASSPGVLAQETQY
>TRBV6-5|TRBJ2-7
ASSYSTGAREQY
>TRBV30|TRBJ1-1
AWDTHQNTEAF
>TRBV28|TRBJ1-2
ASSDRVGYT
>TRBV7-9|TRBJ2-2
ASSGLAGRNTGELF
>TRBV28|TRBJ1-2
ASRRLANGYT
>TRBV9|TRBJ2-5
ASSRQASGGLETQY
>TRBV4-1|TRBJ2-7
ASSQDPGGGTEQY
>TRBV7-2|TRBJ1-1
ASSLAPDGEAF
>TRBV11-3|TRBJ1-3
ASSLAGQVGNTIY
>TRBV6-2/TRBV6-3|TRBJ2-6
ASSALAGASSGANVLT
>TRBV28|TRBJ2-7
ASSAPGARLDEQY
>TRBV5-8|TRBJ2-1
ASSLGSGQGIPSSYNEQF
>TRBV19|TRBJ1-5
ASSTGLRVRLNQPQH
>TRBV2|TRBJ2-5
GAAGGWQETQY
>TRBV5-1|TRBJ1-6
ASSLWDGSSPLH
>TRBV24-1|TRBJ2-5
ATSDGGGETQY
>TRBV19|TRBJ2-3
ASSITPDTQY
>TRBV11-2|TRBJ2-3
ASSWTSGGRTDTQY
>TRBV5-4|TRBJ2-1
ASSTTYNEQF
>TRBV11-2|TRBJ2-7
ASSLDGNSYEQY
>TRBV9|TRBJ2-2
ASRSAGEPGELF
>TRBV6-5|TRBJ1-5
ASSWGGNQPQH
>TRBV15|TRBJ2-5
ATSRPPGGREETQY
>TRBV25-1|TRBJ1-2
ASSPEEGQGGYGYT
>TRBV3-1/TRBV3-2|TRBJ1-4
ASSSRRGNEKLF
>TRBV19|TRBJ2-7
ASSISTGVLYEQY
>TRBV5-8|TRBJ1-6
ASSRTGDSPLH
>TRBV6-1|TRBJ1-2
ASSEGTLYGYT
>TRBV4-1|TRBJ1-5
ASSQVPRRSNQPQH
>TRBV30|TRBJ1-1
AWSPPPGQANTEAF
>TRBV30|TRBJ1-6
AWSVGTGGPLH
>TRBV10-2|TRBJ2-3
ASRLGAADTQY
>TRBV7-3|TRBJ2-7
ASSLNTGGSLSEQY
>TRBV10-3|TRBJ1-1
AISNREGTEAF
>TRBV6-6|TRBJ1-1
ASSYSGDEDTEAF
>TRBV19|TRBJ1-1
ASSGWGAEAF
>TRBV2|TRBJ1-6
ASSVGQGDGSPLH
>TRBV29-1|TRBJ1-1
SVAGAREAF
>TRBV15|TRBJ2-7
ATSRDAPLPSEQY
>TRBV11-3|TRBJ2-1
ASSLEGGTSGKDEQF
>TRBV10-3|TRBJ1-1
AIRQGGGTEAF
>TRBV19|TRBJ1-1
ASSTRALAGEAF
>TRBV4-2|TRBJ2-1
ASSQEPVSGFNEQF
>TRBV19|TRBJ1-5
ASSINGNQPQH
>TRBV6-1|TRBJ1-2
ASSEGQGLTYGYT
>TRBV13|TRBJ1-1
ASGQQNTEAF
>TRBV5-6|TRBJ2-7
ASRPTGDYEQY
>TRBV3-1/TRBV3-2|TRBJ1-3
ASRHRAEGNTIY